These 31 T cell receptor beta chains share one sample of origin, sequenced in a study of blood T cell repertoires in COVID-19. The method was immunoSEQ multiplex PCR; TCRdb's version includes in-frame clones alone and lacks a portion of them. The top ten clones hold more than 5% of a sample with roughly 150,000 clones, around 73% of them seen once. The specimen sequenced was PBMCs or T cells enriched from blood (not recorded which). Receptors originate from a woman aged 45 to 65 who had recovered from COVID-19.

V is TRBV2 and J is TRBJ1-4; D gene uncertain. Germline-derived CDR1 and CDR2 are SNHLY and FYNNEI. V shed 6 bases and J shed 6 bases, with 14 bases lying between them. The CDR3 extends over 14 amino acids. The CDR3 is CASSRGGVYEKLFF. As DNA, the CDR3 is TGTGCCAGCAGCCGCGGAGGCGTGTATGAAAAACTGTTTTTT.

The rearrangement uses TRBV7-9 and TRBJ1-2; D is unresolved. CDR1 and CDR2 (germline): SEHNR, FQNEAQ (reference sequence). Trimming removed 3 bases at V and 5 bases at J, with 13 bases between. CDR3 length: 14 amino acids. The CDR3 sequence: CASSFLTERYGYTF. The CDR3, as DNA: TGTGCCAGCAGCTTCCTAACAGAGCGGTATGGCTACACCTTC.

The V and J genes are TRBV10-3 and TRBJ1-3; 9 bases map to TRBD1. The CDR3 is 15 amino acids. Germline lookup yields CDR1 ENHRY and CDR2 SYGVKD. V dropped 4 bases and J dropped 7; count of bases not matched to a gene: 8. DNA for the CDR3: TGTGCCATCAGTGGGGGACAGGGAAAAATCAACACCATATATTTT. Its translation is CAISGGQGKINTIYF.

The CDR3, as DNA: TGTGCCAGCATCGGGAACACTGAAGCTTTCTTT. Its translation: CASIGNTEAFF. This chain links TRBV28 with TRBJ1-1; D remains unclear. The V gene lost 7 bases and the J gene lost 1 base, with 4 bases spanning the gap. The germline CDR1 and CDR2 sequences are MDHEN and SYDVKM. CDR3 length: 11 amino acids.

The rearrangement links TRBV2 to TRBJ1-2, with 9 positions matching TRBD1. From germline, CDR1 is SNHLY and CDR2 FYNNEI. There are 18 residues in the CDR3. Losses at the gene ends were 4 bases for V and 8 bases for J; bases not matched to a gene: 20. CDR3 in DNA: TGTGCCAGCAGTGGGACAGGGGAATTTGCCCCTCGAGTGTGGGGCTACACCTTC. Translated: CASSGTGEFAPRVWGYTF.

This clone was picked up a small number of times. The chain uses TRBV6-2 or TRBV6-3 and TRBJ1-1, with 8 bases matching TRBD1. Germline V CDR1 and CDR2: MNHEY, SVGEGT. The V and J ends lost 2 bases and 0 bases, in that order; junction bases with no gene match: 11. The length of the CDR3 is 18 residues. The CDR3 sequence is CASSYTYLGQGMNTEAFF. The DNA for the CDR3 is TGTGCCAGCAGTTACACATACCTAGGACAGGGAATGAACACTGAAGCTTTCTTT.

Here the CDR3 reads CASRRRDTFFANTGELFF. As DNA, the CDR3 is TGCGCCAGCAGGCGACGGGACACTTTTTTCGCGAACACCGGGGAGCTGTTTTTT. The rearrangement uses TRBV5-1 and TRBJ2-2, with D possibly being TRBD1 (6 bases). The CDR3 length is 18 residues. V was trimmed by 5 bases and J by 0 bases, leaving 20 bases between them. From germline, CDR1 is SGHRS and CDR2 YFSETQ.

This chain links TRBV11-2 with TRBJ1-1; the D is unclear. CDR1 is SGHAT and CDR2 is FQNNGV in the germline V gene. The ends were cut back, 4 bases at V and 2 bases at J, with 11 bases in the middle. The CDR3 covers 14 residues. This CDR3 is CASSSDLDNTEAFF. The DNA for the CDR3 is TGTGCCAGCAGCTCCGACCTAGATAACACTGAAGCTTTCTTT.

CDR3 DNA sequence: TGTGCCAGCAGCACTGACAGGGGGGGAGGGGTTGGCTACACCTTC. Its protein is CASSTDRGGGVGYTF. The chain recombines TRBV7-8 with TRBJ1-2; 9 nucleotides line up with TRBD1. Trimming cost V 5 bases and J 7 bases; bases outside gene matches: 11. Germline V gene data show CDR1 as SGHVS and CDR2 as FQNEAQ. The CDR3 consists of 15 residues.

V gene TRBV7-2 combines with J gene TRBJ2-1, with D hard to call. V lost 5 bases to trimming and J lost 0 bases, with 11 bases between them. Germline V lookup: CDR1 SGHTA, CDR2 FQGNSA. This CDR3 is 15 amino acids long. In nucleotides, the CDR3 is TGTGCCAGCAGCAGAACCCTGAGCTCCTACAATGAGCAGTTCTTC. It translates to CASSRTLSSYNEQFF.

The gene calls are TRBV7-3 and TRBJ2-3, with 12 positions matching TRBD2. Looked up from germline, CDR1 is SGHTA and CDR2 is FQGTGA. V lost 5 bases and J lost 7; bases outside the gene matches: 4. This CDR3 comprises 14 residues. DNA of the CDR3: TGTGCCAGCAGCCCCCTAGCGGGAGGGAATACGCAGTATTTT. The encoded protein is CASSPLAGGNTQYF.

CDR3 coding DNA: TGTGCCAGCAGTGAAGCTAGACAGGGGGCCTACGAGCAGTACTTC. Translated, it gives CASSEARQGAYEQYF. The rearrangement links TRBV2 to TRBJ2-7; 9 bases map to TRBD1. After removal of 0 bases from V and 2 bases from J, the junction contained 2 bases not matched to a gene. The length of the CDR3 is 15 residues. Germline V gene lookup returns CDR1 SNHLY and CDR2 FYNNEI. The whole variable domain, remainder taken from reference TRBV2 and TRBJ2-7, is EPEVTQTPSHQVTQMGQEVILRCVPISNHLYFYWYRQILGQKVEFLVSFYNNEISEKSEIFDDQFSVERPDGSNFTLKIRSTKLEDSAMYFCASSEARQGAYEQYFGPGTRLTVT.

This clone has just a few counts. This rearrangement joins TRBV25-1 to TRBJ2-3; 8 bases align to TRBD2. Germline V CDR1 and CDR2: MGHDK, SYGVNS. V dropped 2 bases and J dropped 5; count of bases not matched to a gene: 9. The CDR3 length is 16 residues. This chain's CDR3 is CASSERGLRGVDTQYF. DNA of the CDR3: TGTGCCAGCAGTGAACGGGGCTTGCGGGGGGTAGATACGCAGTATTTT.

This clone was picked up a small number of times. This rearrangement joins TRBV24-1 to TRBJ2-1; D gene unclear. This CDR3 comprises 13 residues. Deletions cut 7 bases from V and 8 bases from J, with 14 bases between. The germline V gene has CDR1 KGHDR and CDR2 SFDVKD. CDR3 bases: TGTGCCACCAGGGGCAGGTCAACGGATGAGCAGTTCTTC. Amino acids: CATRGRSTDEQFF.

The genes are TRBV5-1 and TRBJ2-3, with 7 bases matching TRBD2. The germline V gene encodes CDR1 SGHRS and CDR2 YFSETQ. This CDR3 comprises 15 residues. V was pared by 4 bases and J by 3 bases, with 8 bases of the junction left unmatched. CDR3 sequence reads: CASSLAGGRTDTQYF. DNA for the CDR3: TGCGCCAGCAGCCTCGCCGGGGGGAGGACAGATACGCAGTATTTT.

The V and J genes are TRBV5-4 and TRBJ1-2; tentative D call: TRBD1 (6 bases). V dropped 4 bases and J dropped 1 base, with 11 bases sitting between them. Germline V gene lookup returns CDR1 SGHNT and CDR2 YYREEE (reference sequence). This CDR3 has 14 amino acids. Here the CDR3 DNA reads TGTGCCAGCAGCGTGGACAGCCTTAACTATGGCTACACCTTC. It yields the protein CASSVDSLNYGYTF.

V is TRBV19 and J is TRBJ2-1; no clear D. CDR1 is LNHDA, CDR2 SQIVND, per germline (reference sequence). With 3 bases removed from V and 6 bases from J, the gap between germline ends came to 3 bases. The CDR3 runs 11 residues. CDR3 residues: CASSIINEQFF. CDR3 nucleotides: TGTGCCAGTAGTATTATCAATGAGCAGTTCTTC.

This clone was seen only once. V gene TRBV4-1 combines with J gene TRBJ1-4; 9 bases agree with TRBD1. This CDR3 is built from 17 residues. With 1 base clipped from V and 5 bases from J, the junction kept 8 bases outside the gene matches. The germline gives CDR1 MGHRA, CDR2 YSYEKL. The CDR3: CASSQVGRGTGNEKLFF. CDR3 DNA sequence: TGCGCCAGCAGCCAAGTGGGAAGGGGGACAGGGAATGAAAAACTGTTTTTT.

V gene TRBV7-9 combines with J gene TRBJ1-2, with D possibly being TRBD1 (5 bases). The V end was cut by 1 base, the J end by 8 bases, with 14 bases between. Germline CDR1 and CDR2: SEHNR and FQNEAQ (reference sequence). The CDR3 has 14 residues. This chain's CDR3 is CASSLGEGLGGYTF. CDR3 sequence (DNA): TGTGCCAGCAGCTTAGGGGAGGGGCTGGGCGGCTACACCTTC. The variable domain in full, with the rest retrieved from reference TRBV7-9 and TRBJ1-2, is DTGVSQNPRHKITKRGQNVTFRCDPISEHNRLYWYRQTLGQGPEFLTYFQNEAQLEKSRLLSDRFSAERPKGSFSTLEIQRTEQGDSAMYLCASSLGEGLGGYTFGSGTRLTVV.

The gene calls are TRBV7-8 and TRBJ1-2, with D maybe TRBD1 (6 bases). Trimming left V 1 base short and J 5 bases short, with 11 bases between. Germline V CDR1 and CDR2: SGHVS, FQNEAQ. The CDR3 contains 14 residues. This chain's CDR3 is CASSLGGPWYGYTF. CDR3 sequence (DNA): TGTGCCAGCAGCTTAGGGGGGCCGTGGTATGGCTACACCTTC.

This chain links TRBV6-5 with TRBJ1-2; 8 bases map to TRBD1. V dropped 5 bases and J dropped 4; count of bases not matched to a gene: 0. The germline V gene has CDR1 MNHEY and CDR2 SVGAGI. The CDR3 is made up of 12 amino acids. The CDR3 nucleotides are TGTGCCAGCAGTACAGGGGGCTATGGCTACACCTTC. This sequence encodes CASSTGGYGYTF.

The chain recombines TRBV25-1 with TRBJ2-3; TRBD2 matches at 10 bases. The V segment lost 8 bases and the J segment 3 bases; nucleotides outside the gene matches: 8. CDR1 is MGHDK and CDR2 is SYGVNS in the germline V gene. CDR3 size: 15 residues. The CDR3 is CASLRSGGGTDTQYF. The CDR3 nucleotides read TGTGCCAGCCTCCGCAGCGGGGGGGGAACAGATACGCAGTATTTT.

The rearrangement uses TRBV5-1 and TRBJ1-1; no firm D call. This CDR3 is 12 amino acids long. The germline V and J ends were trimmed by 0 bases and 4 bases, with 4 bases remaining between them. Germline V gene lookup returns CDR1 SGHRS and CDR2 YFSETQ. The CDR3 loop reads CASSLGSTEAFF. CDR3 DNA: TGCGCCAGCAGCTTGGGTAGCACTGAAGCTTTCTTT.

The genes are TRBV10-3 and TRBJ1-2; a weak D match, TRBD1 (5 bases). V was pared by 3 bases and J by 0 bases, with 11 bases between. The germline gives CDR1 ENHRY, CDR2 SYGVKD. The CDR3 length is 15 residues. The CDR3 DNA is TGTGCCATCAGTGATTCAGGGCGGACTAACTATGGCTACACCTTC. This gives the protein CAISDSGRTNYGYTF.

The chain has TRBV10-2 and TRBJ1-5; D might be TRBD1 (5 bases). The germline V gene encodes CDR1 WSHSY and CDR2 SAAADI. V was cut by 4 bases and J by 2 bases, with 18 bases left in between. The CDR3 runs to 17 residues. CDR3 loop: CASSGSRGSIRNQPQHF. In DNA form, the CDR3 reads TGCGCCAGCAGTGGCTCACGGGGGTCGATTCGCAATCAGCCCCAGCATTTT.

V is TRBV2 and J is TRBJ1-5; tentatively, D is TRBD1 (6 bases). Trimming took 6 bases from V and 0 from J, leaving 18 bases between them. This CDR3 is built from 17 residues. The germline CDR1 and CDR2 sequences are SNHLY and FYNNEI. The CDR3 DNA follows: TGTGCCAGCAGCGCTCCCGGGACACTTTATAGCAATCAGCCCCAGCATTTT. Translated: CASSAPGTLYSNQPQHF.

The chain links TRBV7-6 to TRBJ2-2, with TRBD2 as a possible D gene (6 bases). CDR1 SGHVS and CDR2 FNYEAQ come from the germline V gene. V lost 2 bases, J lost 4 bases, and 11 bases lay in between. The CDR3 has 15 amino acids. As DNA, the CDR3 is TGTGCCAGCAGCTTATCGCGGGGACTCACCGGGGAGCTGTTTTTT. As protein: CASSLSRGLTGELFF.

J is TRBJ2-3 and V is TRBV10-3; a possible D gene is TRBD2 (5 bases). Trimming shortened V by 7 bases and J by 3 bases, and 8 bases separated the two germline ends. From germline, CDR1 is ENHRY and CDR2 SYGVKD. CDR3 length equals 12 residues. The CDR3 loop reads CAIKGGTDTQYF. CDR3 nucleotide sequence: TGTGCCATCAAGGGCGGGACAGATACGCAGTATTTT.

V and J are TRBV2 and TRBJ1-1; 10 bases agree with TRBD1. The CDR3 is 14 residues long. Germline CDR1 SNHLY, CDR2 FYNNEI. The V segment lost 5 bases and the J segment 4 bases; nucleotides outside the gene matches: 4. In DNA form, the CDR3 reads TGTGCCAGCAGTCCCAGACAGGGGGCCACTGAAGCTTTCTTT. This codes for CASSPRQGATEAFF. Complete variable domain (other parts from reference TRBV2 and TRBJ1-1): EPEVTQTPSHQVTQMGQEVILRCVPISNHLYFYWYRQILGQKVEFLVSFYNNEISEKSEIFDDQFSVERPDGSNFTLKIRSTKLEDSAMYFCASSPRQGATEAFFGQGTRLTVV.

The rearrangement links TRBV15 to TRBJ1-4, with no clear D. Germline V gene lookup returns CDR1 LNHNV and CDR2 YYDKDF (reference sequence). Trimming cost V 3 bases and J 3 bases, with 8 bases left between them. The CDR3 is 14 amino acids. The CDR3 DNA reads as TGTGCCACCAGCAGTCGGGGATCTAATGAAAAACTGTTTTTT. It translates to CATSSRGSNEKLFF.

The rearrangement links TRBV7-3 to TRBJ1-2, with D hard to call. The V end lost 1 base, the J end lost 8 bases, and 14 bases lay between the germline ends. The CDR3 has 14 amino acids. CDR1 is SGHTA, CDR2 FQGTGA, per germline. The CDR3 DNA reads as TGTGCCAGCAGCTTAAGCGCAGTAGCGGGGGGCTACACCTTC. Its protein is CASSLSAVAGGYTF.